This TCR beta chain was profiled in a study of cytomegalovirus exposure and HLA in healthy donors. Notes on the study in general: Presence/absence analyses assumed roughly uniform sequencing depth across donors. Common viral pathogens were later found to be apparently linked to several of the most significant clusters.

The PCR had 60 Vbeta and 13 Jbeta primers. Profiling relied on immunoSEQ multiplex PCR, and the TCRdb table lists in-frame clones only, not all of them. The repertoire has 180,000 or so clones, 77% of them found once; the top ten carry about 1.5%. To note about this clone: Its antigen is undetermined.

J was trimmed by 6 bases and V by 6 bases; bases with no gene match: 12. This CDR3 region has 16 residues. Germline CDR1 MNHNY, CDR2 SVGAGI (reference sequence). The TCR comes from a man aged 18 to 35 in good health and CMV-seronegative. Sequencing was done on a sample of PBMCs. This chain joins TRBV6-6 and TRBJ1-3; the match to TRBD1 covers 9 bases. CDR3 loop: CASRPIQGAVENTIYF. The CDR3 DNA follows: TGTGCCAGCAGACCAATACAGGGGGCGGTTGAAAACACCATATATTTT.